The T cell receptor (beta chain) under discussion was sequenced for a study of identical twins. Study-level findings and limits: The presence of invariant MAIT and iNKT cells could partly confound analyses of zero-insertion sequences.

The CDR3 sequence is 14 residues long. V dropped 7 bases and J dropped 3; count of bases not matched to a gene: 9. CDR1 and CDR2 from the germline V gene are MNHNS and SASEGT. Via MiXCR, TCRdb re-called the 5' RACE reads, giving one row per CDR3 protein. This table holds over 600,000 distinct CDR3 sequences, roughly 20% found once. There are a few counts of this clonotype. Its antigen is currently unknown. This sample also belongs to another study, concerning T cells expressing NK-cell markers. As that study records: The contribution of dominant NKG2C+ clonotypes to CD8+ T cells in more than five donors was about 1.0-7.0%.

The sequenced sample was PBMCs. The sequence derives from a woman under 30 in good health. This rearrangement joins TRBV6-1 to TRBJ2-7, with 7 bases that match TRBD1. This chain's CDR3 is CASISARDSYEQYF. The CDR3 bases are TGTGCCAGCATCTCAGCCAGGGACAGCTACGAGCAGTACTTC.